Below are 32 T cell receptor beta chains sequenced from a single sample in a study of blood T cell repertoires in COVID-19. Only in-frame clones appear in the TCRdb table, and some are missing; sequencing was by immunoSEQ multiplex PCR. The table shows 150,000 or so clones, with approximately 88% occurring only once. The sequencing input was peripheral blood. The receptors stem from a man aged 18 to 29 with active or convalescent COVID-19.

V gene TRBV2 combines with J gene TRBJ1-2, with a tentative D call TRBD1 (5 bases). Deletions cut 4 bases from V and 4 bases from J, with 10 bases between. In germline, CDR1 is SNHLY, CDR2 FYNNEI. The CDR3 has 13 residues. The CDR3 protein is CASSVTGGYGYTF. CDR3 bases: TGTGCCAGCAGTGTGACCGGGGGCTATGGCTACACCTTC.

J is TRBJ1-2 and V is TRBV3-1 (or the pseudogene TRBV3-2), with a weak D call TRBD1 (5 bases). V was shortened by 8 bases and J by 8 bases, with 24 bases between the two germline ends. Germline CDR1 and CDR2: LGHDT and YNNKEL (reference sequence). The CDR3 loop spans 15 amino acids. This CDR3 reads CASPPTALVSRGYTF. The CDR3 coding sequence is TGTGCCAGCCCTCCGACAGCCCTCGTCAGTAGGGGCTACACCTTC.

The chain combines TRBV5-1 with TRBJ1-4; the D is unclear. CDR1 and CDR2 (germline): SGHRS, YFSETQ. The CDR3 has 16 residues. The ends were cut back, 4 bases at V and 0 bases at J, with 13 bases in the middle. CDR3 nucleotides: TGCGCCAGCAGCAATATACGGGGTGCAACTAATGAAAAACTGTTTTTT. Its translation: CASSNIRGATNEKLFF.

This clone has a count of ten or more. The chain carries TRBV12-3 or TRBV12-4 and TRBJ1-2; TRBD1 matches at 10 bases. Trimming took 3 bases from V and 8 from J; bases not matched to a gene: 3. CDR3 length equals 13 residues. The CDR3, as DNA: TGTGCCAGCAGTTTTGGGACAGGGGTCGGCTACACCTTC. Amino acid sequence: CASSFGTGVGYTF.

The chain links TRBV5-1 to TRBJ1-2; 7 positions agree with TRBD1. Trimming took 0 bases from V and 4 from J; bases not matched to a gene: 12. The CDR3 spans 17 residues. Germline CDR1 SGHRS, CDR2 YFSETQ. The CDR3 nucleotides are TGCGCCAGCAGCTTGGTTGGTACCCACAGGGGTTTCTATGGCTACACCTTC. Translated, it gives CASSLVGTHRGFYGYTF.

This clone was observed a few times. The chain links TRBV4-2 to TRBJ2-2; no firm D call. Germline CDR1 is LGHNA and CDR2 is YNFKEQ. The CDR3 loop spans 12 amino acids. Between the trimmed V and J ends, which lost 2 bases and 7 bases, there was a span of 5 bases. CDR3 region: CASSQPYGELFF. The CDR3, as DNA: TGTGCCAGCAGCCAACCTTACGGGGAGCTGTTTTTT.

The gene calls are TRBV5-4 and TRBJ2-3, with 8 bases aligning to TRBD1. Trimming at V came to 0 bases and at J to 3 bases, leaving 6 bases not matched to a gene. Looked up from germline, CDR1 is SGHNT and CDR2 is YYREEE (reference sequence). This CDR3 contains 16 residues. DNA of the CDR3: TGTGCCAGCAGCTTGGGAATGGACAGGGTAACAGATACGCAGTATTTT. Its protein product is CASSLGMDRVTDTQYF.

The chain is built from TRBV19 and TRBJ1-2, with TRBD1 matching over 8 bases. The length of the CDR3 is 15 residues. Looked up from germline, CDR1 is LNHDA and CDR2 is SQIVND (reference sequence). With V trimmed by 4 bases and J by 4 bases, 8 bases remained unmatched. The CDR3 is CASSNPGGAVYGYTF. The CDR3 DNA is TGTGCCAGTAGTAACCCAGGGGGCGCCGTCTATGGCTACACCTTC.

The rearrangement joins TRBV3-1 (or the pseudogene TRBV3-2) to TRBJ2-7; no clear D gene. V was trimmed by 6 bases and J by 1 base, leaving 10 bases between them. The CDR3 runs 13 residues. Germline V gene data show CDR1 as LGHDT and CDR2 as YNNKEL (reference sequence). The CDR3 coding sequence is TGTGCCAGCAGTAACGGTTATTCCTACGAGCAGTACTTC. It yields the protein CASSNGYSYEQYF.

The chain combines TRBV20-1 with TRBJ2-3, with D hard to call. CDR1 and CDR2 (germline): DFQATT, SNEGSKA (reference sequence). The CDR3 runs to 15 residues. With 3 bases removed from V and 4 bases from J, the gap between germline ends came to 17 bases. The CDR3 loop reads CSASLMGQLADTQYF. CDR3 nucleotides: TGCAGTGCTAGTCTCATGGGCCAATTAGCAGATACGCAGTATTTT.

The V and J genes are TRBV5-1 and TRBJ2-1, with D tentatively TRBD1 (5 bases). CDR3 length: 12 residues. Per germline, CDR1 SGHRS and CDR2 YFSETQ. Trimming took off 2 bases at V and 8 bases at J, with 8 bases between the two ends. Written as DNA, the CDR3 is TGCGCCAGCAGCTTCAGGGTGGATGAGCAGTTCTTC. As protein: CASSFRVDEQFF. Full variable domain (outside the CDR3, taken from reference TRBV5-1 and TRBJ2-1): KAGVTQTPRYLIKTRGQQVTLSCSPISGHRSVSWYQQTPGQGLQFLFEYFSETQRNKGNFPGRFSGRQFSNSRSEMNVSTLELGDSALYLCASSFRVDEQFFGPGTRLTVL.

The chain joins TRBV9 to TRBJ2-1, with 8 positions matching TRBD1. J was trimmed by 1 base and V by 3 bases; bases with no gene match: 3. The CDR3 consists of 15 residues. Germline V CDR1 and CDR2: SGDLS, YYNGEE. CDR3 DNA sequence: TGTGCCAGCAGCGAAAGACAGGGGTCCTACAATGAGCAGTTCTTC. It codes for CASSERQGSYNEQFF.

This clone was counted a few times. The chain joins TRBV28 to TRBJ1-2; 8 bases are a match to TRBD1. After removal of 3 bases from V and 8 bases from J, the junction contained 8 bases not matched to a gene. The germline CDR1 and CDR2 sequences are MDHEN and SYDVKM. CDR3 length: 14 residues. The CDR3 sequence: CASSLPQGALGYTF. The CDR3 DNA follows: TGTGCCAGCAGTTTGCCCCAGGGGGCGCTCGGCTACACCTTC.

The V call is TRBV4-1, the J call TRBJ1-2; D not resolved. This CDR3 is 14 amino acids long. V was shortened by 1 base and J by 2 bases, with 8 bases between the two germline ends. From germline, CDR1 is MGHRA and CDR2 YSYEKL. The CDR3 DNA sequence: TGCGCCAGCAGCCAAGCAGGAGGGAACTATGGCTACACCTTC. Amino acids: CASSQAGGNYGYTF.

The rearrangement uses TRBV6-5 and TRBJ1-4; D may be TRBD1 (5 bases). Per germline, CDR1 MNHEY and CDR2 SVGAGI. The CDR3 runs 13 residues. V lost 4 bases to trimming and J lost 5 bases, with 8 bases between them. The CDR3 DNA follows: TGTGCCAGCAGTTGGACAATGAATGAAAAACTGTTTTTT. It codes for CASSWTMNEKLFF.

The chain has TRBV19 and TRBJ1-2; 8 positions agree with TRBD1. V lost 3 bases to trimming and J lost 4 bases; unmatched junction nucleotides: 10. Germline lookup yields CDR1 LNHDA and CDR2 SQIVND (reference sequence). This CDR3 contains 16 residues. CDR3 sequence: CASSIARRQGLYGYTF. CDR3 DNA: TGTGCCAGTAGTATCGCTCGTCGACAGGGGCTCTATGGCTACACCTTC.

This chain uses TRBV6-5 with TRBJ2-5; 8 nucleotides match TRBD2. The CDR3 extends over 14 amino acids. CDR1 and CDR2 from the germline V gene are MNHEY and SVGAGI. V was clipped by 5 bases and J by 4 bases; unmatched bases: 6. Written as DNA, the CDR3 is TGTGCCAGCAGTCCGGGGGGGGTCCCAGAGACCCAGTACTTC. Amino acid sequence: CASSPGGVPETQYF.

This clone showed up just once. The chain combines TRBV7-2 with TRBJ2-3; 10 nucleotides align to TRBD2. The CDR3 spans 16 residues. CDR1 SGHTA and CDR2 FQGNSA come from the germline V gene. The V segment lost 2 bases and the J segment 5 bases; nucleotides outside the gene matches: 7. CDR3 DNA: TGTGCCAGCAGCTTAACCAGCGGGGGGGTTTTAGATACGCAGTATTTT. Its protein product is CASSLTSGGVLDTQYF.

For this clone: Other DNA sequences in this specimen translate into the identical CDR3. The chain is built from TRBV29-1 and TRBJ1-1, with D perhaps matching TRBD1 (5 bases). Germline V CDR1 and CDR2: SQVTM, ANQGSEA. Trimming removed 3 bases from V and 5 bases from J, with 13 bases in between. CDR3 length: 13 amino acids. This CDR3 reads CSVDGQGRTEAFF. The DNA for the CDR3 is TGCAGCGTTGACGGGCAGGGAAGGACTGAAGCTTTCTTT.

The rearrangement joins TRBV12-2 to TRBJ2-3; TRBD2, as called in the table, went unchecked against the DNA. TRBV12-2 is listed as a pseudogene. The length of the CDR3 is 17 residues. In DNA, the CDR3 is TGTGCAAGTCGCTTCCTAAGACTAGCGGAAAACACAGATACGCAGTATTTT. It specifies CASRFLRLAENTDTQYF.

The chain links TRBV18 to TRBJ1-2; TRBD1 is a possible D gene (6 bases). Trimming removed 6 bases at V and 8 bases at J, with 13 bases between. CDR3 length equals 12 residues. Germline loops: CDR1 KGHSH, CDR2 LQKENI. The CDR3 reads CASSHNRDGYTF. CDR3 in DNA: TGTGCCAGCTCCCACAACAGGGACGGCTACACCTTC.

This chain uses TRBV30 with TRBJ2-4, with D possibly being TRBD2 (5 bases). This CDR3 region has 13 residues. V was clipped by 1 base and J by 6 bases, with 10 bases between them. Germline V gene sequence: CDR1 GTSNPN, CDR2 SVGIG (reference sequence). This CDR3 is CAWSARDGNIQYF. The CDR3 DNA reads TGTGCCTGGAGTGCGAGGGATGGAAACATTCAGTACTTC.

The rearrangement uses TRBV28 and TRBJ2-7; 7 nucleotides align to TRBD2. Germline CDR1 MDHEN, CDR2 SYDVKM. This CDR3 has 15 amino acids. The ends lost 3 bases at V and 5 bases at J; junction bases unmatched: 10. CDR3 protein: CASSFNRGSANEQYF. CDR3 nucleotides: TGTGCCAGCAGTTTTAATCGCGGGAGTGCCAACGAGCAGTACTTC.

This chain connects TRBV19 to TRBJ2-7; D is perhaps TRBD2 (6 bases). V was trimmed by 3 bases and J by 0 bases, leaving 15 bases between them. The CDR3 contains 16 residues. Germline values: CDR1 LNHDA, CDR2 SQIVND (reference sequence). The CDR3 here is CASSMATTRSSYEQYF. The DNA of the CDR3 is TGTGCCAGTAGTATGGCCACGACTAGATCCTCCTACGAGCAGTACTTC. The whole variable domain, remainder taken from reference TRBV19 and TRBJ2-7, is DGGITQSPKYLFRKEGQNVTLSCEQNLNHDAMYWYRQDPGQGLRLIYYSQIVNDFQKGDIAEGYSVSREKKESFPLTVTSAQKNPTAFYLCASSMATTRSSYEQYFGPGTRLTVT.

The chain uses TRBV10-3 and TRBJ1-3; 7 bases map to TRBD1. Germline CDR1 ENHRY, CDR2 SYGVKD. The CDR3 loop spans 19 amino acids. With V trimmed by 0 bases and J by 3 bases, 14 bases remained unmatched. CDR3 in DNA: TGTGCCATCAGTGAGTCCAACCCCCGCGTAGGGGGCCATGGAAACACCATATATTTT. Translation: CAISESNPRVGGHGNTIYF.

The gene calls are TRBV21-1 and TRBJ2-2; the D call in the table, TRBD1, was not verified against the DNA. TRBV21-1 is labeled a pseudogene. The CDR3 extends over 15 amino acids. CDR3 coding DNA: TGTGCCAGCAGTGGAGTCGGTGGGGACAGCGGGGAGCTGTTTTTT. Its protein is CASSGVGGDSGELFF.

The gene calls are TRBV19 and TRBJ2-1; 8 bases line up with TRBD1. V dropped 3 bases and J dropped 8; count of bases not matched to a gene: 9. CDR3 length equals 15 residues. The germline CDR1 and CDR2 sequences are LNHDA and SQIVND (reference sequence). The CDR3 DNA reads as TGTGCCAGTAGTATGGGTAGGACAGGGTTCCATGAGCAGTTCTTC. This gives the protein CASSMGRTGFHEQFF.

CDR3 sequence (DNA): TGTGCCAGCTCAACGATGGGACAGGGCTACGAGCAGTACTTC. Translating it yields CASSTMGQGYEQYF. The V call is TRBV18, the J call TRBJ2-7; 9 bases align to TRBD1. This CDR3 spans 14 amino acids. Germline values: CDR1 KGHSH, CDR2 LQKENI. Trimming cost V 5 bases and J 3 bases; bases outside gene matches: 5.

This chain joins TRBV7-8 and TRBJ2-3, with 13 bases fitting TRBD2. V was pared by 3 bases and J by 6 bases, with 3 bases of the junction left unmatched. The CDR3 consists of 15 residues. CDR1 is SGHVS and CDR2 is FQNEAQ in the germline V gene. As DNA, the CDR3 is TGTGCCAGCAGCTTCAAGACTAGCGGGGGGGATACGCAGTATTTT. Amino acids: CASSFKTSGGDTQYF.

V is TRBV9 and J is TRBJ2-3; D is possibly TRBD1 (5 bases). Trimming shortened V by 0 bases and J by 6 bases, and 14 bases separated the two germline ends. This CDR3 is built from 15 residues. Germline-derived CDR1 and CDR2 are SGDLS and YYNGEE. CDR3 amino acids: CASSVGQGKGDTQYF. CDR3 bases: TGTGCCAGCAGCGTAGGCCAGGGAAAGGGTGATACGCAGTATTTT.

The gene calls are TRBV5-1 and TRBJ2-1, with 13 positions matching TRBD2. CDR3 length: 15 residues. The J segment lost 6 bases and the V segment lost 1 base, leaving 1 base of the junction unmatched. Germline V lookup: CDR1 SGHRS, CDR2 YFSETQ. The CDR3 here is CASSLRTSGSNEQFF. CDR3 in DNA: TGCGCCAGCAGCTTGAGGACTAGCGGGAGCAATGAGCAGTTCTTC.

The V call is TRBV2, the J call TRBJ1-5; D gene unclear. V was cut by 1 base and J by 1 base, with 11 bases left in between. The CDR3 is 16 residues long. Germline V lookup: CDR1 SNHLY, CDR2 FYNNEI. This CDR3 is CASSEERILSNQPQHF. CDR3 coding DNA: TGTGCCAGCAGTGAAGAGCGGATCTTAAGCAATCAGCCCCAGCATTTT.